This T cell receptor beta chain originates from a study of cytomegalovirus exposure and HLA in healthy donors. General study points: Sequencing likely caused a cluster of highly shared sequence variants. An analysis that was carried out later associated 16,000 or so TCR beta sequences with HLA alleles at 0.05 false discovery rate.

These donors, healthy bone marrow donors, were studied. The length of the CDR3 is 16 residues. Germline values: CDR1 LNHNV, CDR2 YYDKDF (reference sequence). Trimming shortened V by 0 bases and J by 4 bases, and 15 bases separated the two germline ends. The study ran its PCR with 60 Vbeta and 13 Jbeta primers. Under the authors' procedure: Tens of millions of unique TCR beta chains, 9 million to 14 million shared, were counted in a later analysis. Here immunoSEQ multiplex PCR was the method, and the copy in TCRdb shows in-frame clones only, minus some. D and trimming come from the DNA, and the V and J calls and clone size come from that table. The repertoire includes about 96,000 clones, 60% to 75% of them detected once, and roughly 13% sits in the top ten. Concerning this clone itself: The antigen remains undetermined.

The chain carries TRBV15 and TRBJ1-2; D might be TRBD1 (5 bases). This clonotype was sampled from a woman aged 70-85 years in good health and CMV-seropositive. The sequenced sample consisted of PBMCs. The DNA for the CDR3 is TGTGCCACCAGCAGAGATCCCAGGGATGGAGTCTATGGCTACACCTTC. The encoded protein is CATSRDPRDGVYGYTF.